The 14 T cell receptor beta chains below come from one sample, sequenced in a study of blood T cells in healthy people across ages. Combining a sample-barcoded 5' primer with a J-beta primer mix, a second PCR ran for roughly 6 to 12 cycles. TCRdb ran MiXCR on the 5' RACE reads and lists one entry per CDR3 protein. The table includes some 320,000 distinct CDR3 sequences, roughly 26% detected once. What was sequenced was blood. The receptor source for this set is a woman in her 70s in good health.

This clonotype was seen a handful of times. This chain uses TRBV28 with TRBJ2-5; D may match TRBD1 or TRBD2 (6 bases each). Germline values: CDR1 MDHEN, CDR2 SYDVKM. V was clipped by 8 bases and J by 0 bases, with 13 bases between them. The CDR3 contains 14 residues. This chain's CDR3 is CASEGGGYQETQYF. The CDR3 DNA reads as TGTGCCAGCGAAGGAGGGGGGTACCAAGAGACCCAGTACTTC.

This chain connects TRBV20-1 to TRBJ2-5; 8 bases agree with TRBD2. The germline V gene has CDR1 DFQATT and CDR2 SNEGSKA (reference sequence). This CDR3 has 15 residues. V lost 5 bases to trimming and J lost 1 base; unmatched junction nucleotides: 9. This CDR3 is CSAPSASGLQETQYF. For the CDR3, the DNA is TGCAGTGCTCCATCGGCTAGCGGGCTCCAAGAGACCCAGTACTTC.

The V call is TRBV29-1, the J call TRBJ1-2; D is ambiguous. The germline CDR1 and CDR2 sequences are SQVTM and ANQGSEA. The V and J ends lost 7 bases and 3 bases respectively, with 12 bases between them. CDR3 size: 12 residues. The chain's CDR3 is CSGTSDHYGYTF. CDR3 DNA sequence: TGCAGCGGCACCTCGGACCACTATGGCTACACCTTC.

This clonotype was seen a handful of times. The chain joins TRBV28 to TRBJ1-4; TRBD1 agrees at 9 bases. There are 18 residues in the CDR3. V lost 1 base, J lost 2 bases, and 8 bases stayed unmatched. Germline V lookup: CDR1 MDHEN, CDR2 SYDVKM. In DNA, the CDR3 is TGTGCCAGCAGTTTATCGGGGACAGGGCGTTCGACTAATGAAAAACTGTTTTTT. Amino acid sequence: CASSLSGTGRSTNEKLFF.

Many counts were recorded for this clonotype. The rearrangement uses TRBV6-5 and TRBJ2-3, with no clear D. Germline loops: CDR1 MNHEY, CDR2 SVGAGI. V shed 7 bases and J shed 10 bases, with 12 bases lying between them. The CDR3 loop spans 11 amino acids. The CDR3 loop is CASTGREAQYF. In DNA, the CDR3 is TGTGCCAGCACCGGACGAGAGGCGCAGTATTTT.

In this sample, this clonotype turned up many times. This chain links TRBV7-2 with TRBJ2-5; D might be TRBD1 (6 bases). The germline V gene has CDR1 SGHTA and CDR2 FQGNSA. CDR3 length equals 13 residues. Trimming took off 3 bases at V and 4 bases at J, with 9 bases between the two ends. The CDR3 reads CASSFDRRETQYF. DNA of the CDR3: TGTGCCAGCAGCTTCGACAGGAGAGAGACCCAGTACTTC.

This chain connects TRBV4-1 to TRBJ1-2, with TRBD1 matching over 9 bases. Per the germline V gene, CDR1 is MGHRA and CDR2 is YSYEKL. Germline trimming cut 4 bases from V and 6 bases from J; bases unmatched to any gene: 9. The CDR3 spans 15 residues. CDR3 sequence (DNA): TGCGCCAGCAGCCCAGGGGACAGGGATTTTCATGGCTACACCTTC. Translated: CASSPGDRDFHGYTF.

This clonotype appeared a few times. V and J are TRBV18 and TRBJ2-5, with 8 positions matching TRBD2. Near its end, the DNA agrees better with TRBJ2-7, so the J call may be wrong. This CDR3 has 15 residues. The germline V gene has CDR1 KGHSH and CDR2 LQKENI. In DNA form, the CDR3 reads TGTGCCAGCTCACCCATAGCGGGGCCCAACTACGAGCAGTACTTC. Translation: CASSPIAGPNYEQYF.

CDR3 sequence (DNA): TGTGCCAGCAGCTCAAGGACAGGGCCGGCCTATGGCTACACCTTC. Translating gives CASSSRTGPAYGYTF. V usage is TRBV9 and J usage is TRBJ1-2, with TRBD1 matching 8 bases. Germline V lookup: CDR1 SGDLS, CDR2 YYNGEE. This CDR3 spans 15 amino acids. With 4 bases clipped from V and 4 bases from J, the junction kept 9 bases outside the gene matches.

In its sample, this clonotype was seen once. The V and J genes are TRBV23-1 and TRBJ1-4; D is ambiguous. TRBV23-1 qualifies as an ORF whose function is uncertain. There are 13 residues in the CDR3. The V and J ends lost 7 bases and 8 bases respectively, with 14 bases between them. DNA for the CDR3: TGCGCCAGCAATTGGTTGGAGAACGAAAAACTGTTTTTT. This sequence encodes CASNWLENEKLFF.

The V call is TRBV24-1, the J call TRBJ2-5; D remains ambiguous. The germline CDR1 and CDR2 sequences are KGHDR and SFDVKD. The CDR3 has 15 amino acids. V lost 5 bases, J lost 2 bases, and 14 bases lay in between. The CDR3 DNA reads TGTGCCACCAGTGGAGGCAGTTACCTTCAAGAGACCCAGTACTTC. It encodes CATSGGSYLQETQYF.

The V and J genes are TRBV4-1 and TRBJ1-6, with 7 positions matching TRBD1. Germline lookup yields CDR1 MGHRA and CDR2 YSYEKL. The CDR3 totals 16 residues. Unmatched junction bases numbered 8, after V lost 3 bases and J lost 6 bases. Here the CDR3 DNA reads TGCGCCAGCAGCCAGATAGGACAGGCTCTTAATTCACCCCTCCACTTT. Protein: CASSQIGQALNSPLHF.

V usage is TRBV3-1 and J usage is TRBJ1-3; D is unclear. Trimming left V 2 bases short and J 0 bases short, with 14 bases between. Germline V gene sequence: CDR1 LGHDT, CDR2 YNNKEL (reference sequence). This CDR3 is built from 17 residues. The DNA for the CDR3 is TGTGCCAGCAGCCAACAATACCGGTCCGACTCTGGAAACACCATATATTTT. Protein sequence: CASSQQYRSDSGNTIYF.

The chain couples TRBV27 to TRBJ1-2; possibly TRBD1 for D (5 bases). The CDR3 is 14 residues long. Germline V gene lookup returns CDR1 MNHEY and CDR2 SMNVEV (reference sequence). Trimming left V 2 bases short and J 2 bases short, with 9 bases between. In DNA form, the CDR3 reads TGTGCCAGCAGTTTAAAGGGGCCAAACTATGGCTACACCTTC. Protein sequence: CASSLKGPNYGYTF.